Listed below are T cell receptor beta chains from one sample, sequenced in a study of T cells in Graves' hyperthyroidism and ophthalmopathy. TCRdb re-called the multiplex PCR reads with MiXCR, one entry per CDR3 protein. Among just under 750,000 distinct CDR3 sequences listed, around 40% were seen once. Input material: blood. These receptors were taken from a middle-aged woman with Graves' hyperthyroidism. CDR3s leave out the opening cysteine and the closing phenylalanine or tryptophan. Each record gives: V gene, clone size, CDR3 protein. Only some rows state a clone size, as once, few, many or a class for expanded clones.

v_call: TRBV3-1; clone_size: few; cdr3_aa: ASSPRGFGTEAF
v_call: TRBV29-1; clone_size: many; cdr3_aa: SVEGDRQGLYGYT
v_call: TRBV5-6; clone_size: many; cdr3_aa: ASQRGYGYT
v_call: TRBV10-3; clone_size: many; cdr3_aa: AISSGTGGNRSYEQY
v_call: TRBV3-1; clone_size: .; cdr3_aa: ASSPYREPYEQY
v_call: TRBV7-3; clone_size: .; cdr3_aa: ASSHVLPGGTGELF
v_call: TRBV20-1; clone_size: .; cdr3_aa: SAVRSDTQY
v_call: TRBV10-3; clone_size: few; cdr3_aa: AISTSRGEQETQY
v_call: TRBV5-1; clone_size: few; cdr3_aa: ASSFLPDTQY
v_call: TRBV7-2; clone_size: .; cdr3_aa: ASTRTVTYEQY
v_call: TRBV20-1; clone_size: .; cdr3_aa: SAKQGQAF